The rows below give T cell receptor beta chains drawn from one sample of a study of CD8+ T cells in alopecia areata. Sequenced by immunoSEQ multiplex PCR; TCRdb stores in-frame clones only, minus some. The table shows 180,000 or so clones, with 67% occurring only once. Source: CD8+ T cells sorted from blood, taken at week 0. All receptors derive from a human donor with alopecia areata. The CDR3 runs from the conserved cysteine through the conserved F or W. D genes are given only for firm matches.

v_gene	j_gene	d_gene	CDR3nt	CDR3aa
TRBV9	TRBJ1-1	.	TGTGCCAGCAGCGTAGCGGGGACCCTGAACACTGAAGCTTTCTTT	CASSVAGTLNTEAFF
TRBV30	TRBJ1-1	.	TGTGCCTGGGACTCGGGGACGGAAGCTTTCTTT	CAWDSGTEAFF
TRBV6-1	TRBJ2-7	TRBD1	TGTGCCAGCAGGAAGGACAGGGCCTACGAGCAGTACTTC	CASRKDRAYEQYF
TRBV25-1	TRBJ1-6	.	TGTGCCAGCAGTGAAAAAGGGCAGGGATTTTCACCCCTCCACTTT	CASSEKGQGFSPLHF
TRBV9	TRBJ2-7	TRBD2	TGTGCCAGCAGCGTTGGTGGCGGGGGGCGACCCTACGAGCAGTACTTC	CASSVGGGGRPYEQYF
TRBV7-2	TRBJ2-1	.	TGTGCCAGCAGCTTAGGGGCTTGGCTGCAGTTCTTC	CASSLGAWLQFF
TRBV5-1	TRBJ1-5	TRBD1	TGCGCCAGCAGCCTCGGACAGGGGACGGATCAGCCCCAGCATTTT	CASSLGQGTDQPQHF
TRBV6-5	TRBJ1-2	.	TGTGCCAGCAGTTACGCGGGGGCCCGGGCCCGCTATGGCTACACCTTC	CASSYAGARARYGYTF
TRBV6-1	TRBJ2-5	.	TGTGCCAGCCTCGGACAAGAGACCCAGTACTTC	CASLGQETQYF
TRBV5-1	TRBJ2-1	TRBD2	TGCGCCAGCAGCTTGTTGGTAGCGGGGGAGAATGAGCAGTTCTTC	CASSLLVAGENEQFF
TRBV9	TRBJ1-4	.	TGTGCCAGCAGCGAGTCCGGGACGGGGAATGAAAAACTGTTTTTT	CASSESGTGNEKLFF
TRBV14	TRBJ2-7	TRBD1	TGTGCCAGCAGCCAAGACCTGGGACAGGGTTACGAGCAGTACTTC	CASSQDLGQGYEQYF
TRBV7-9	TRBJ2-7	TRBD2	TGTGCCAGCGCGGCGGGGGTGGACGAGCAGTACTTC	CASAAGVDEQYF
TRBV7-3	TRBJ2-5	TRBD2	TGTGCCAGCAGCTTAACGTTGCGACTAGCTGTGGAGACCCAGTACTTC	CASSLTLRLAVETQYF
TRBV4-2	TRBJ1-1	TRBD1	TGTGCCAGCAGCCATCCTACAGGGGGACCTGAAGCTTTCTTT	CASSHPTGGPEAFF